This T cell receptor (beta chain) derives from a study of blood T cell repertoires in COVID-19. Looking at the study overall: Specimens from acute and convalescent COVID-19 originated in the United States, Italy and Spain. From T cells, B-cell-depleted T cells, or PBMCs came the material, which was cDNA or gDNA.

The CDR3 runs to 13 residues. V dropped 0 bases and J dropped 4 bases, with 6 bases sitting between them. Germline-derived CDR1 and CDR2 are SGHVS and FQNEAQ. Per the original data handling: Quantification of nucleated cells was approximated via reference gene primer amplification. Using immunoSEQ multiplex PCR, the repertoire was profiled, and TCRdb retains in-frame clones only, with some absent. From that table come the V and J calls and clone size; the DNA was used to work out D and trimming. The sample shows about 45,000 clones, over 80% of them seen only once. The sequence was obtained from a human donor in a cohort sampled during active COVID-19. Sequenced material: peripheral blood. The chain recombines TRBV7-8 with TRBJ1-1, with D unclear. The CDR3 region is CASSLASGTEAFF. In nucleotides, the CDR3 is TGTGCCAGCAGCTTAGCTTCGGGCACTGAAGCTTTCTTT.